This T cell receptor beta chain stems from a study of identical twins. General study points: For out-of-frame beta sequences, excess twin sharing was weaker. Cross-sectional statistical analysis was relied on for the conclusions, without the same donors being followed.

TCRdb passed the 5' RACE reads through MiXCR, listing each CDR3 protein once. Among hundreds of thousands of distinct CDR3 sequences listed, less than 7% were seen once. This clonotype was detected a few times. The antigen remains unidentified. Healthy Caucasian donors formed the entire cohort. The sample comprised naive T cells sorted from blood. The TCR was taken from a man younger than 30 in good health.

CDR3 residues: CASSYSTLTRHSEQYV. The CDR3 DNA sequence: TGTGCCAGCAGTTACTCCACATTAACCAGACATTCCGAGCAGTACGTC. This chain links TRBV6-5 with TRBJ2-7; D not resolved. This CDR3 has 16 amino acids. With 0 bases removed from V and 6 bases from J, the gap between germline ends came to 18 bases. The V gene's germline CDR1 is MNHEY and CDR2 SVGAGI.